One and the same sample provided the 2 T cell receptor beta chains below, sequenced in a study of T cell changes during pregnancy in multiple sclerosis. Sequenced by immunoSEQ multiplex PCR; TCRdb stores in-frame clones only, minus some. The data hold fewer than 70,000 clones, with about 92% observed a single time. The source material was peripheral blood, sampled in the second trimester of pregnancy. The receptors here all came from a female donor in good health, enrolled as a control in a pregnancy study.

The rearrangement joins TRBV19 to TRBJ1-2; possibly TRBD1 for D (5 bases). The germline V gene encodes CDR1 LNHDA and CDR2 SQIVND (reference sequence). V was pared by 5 bases and J by 3 bases, with 10 bases between. The CDR3 is 13 amino acids. DNA for the CDR3: TGTGCCAGTAGTTCCCGCAGGGACTATGGCTACACCTTC. It is translated as CASSSRRDYGYTF.

V usage is TRBV30 and J usage is TRBJ1-6, with D perhaps matching TRBD1 (5 bases). CDR3 length: 15 amino acids. Germline V gene sequence: CDR1 GTSNPN, CDR2 SVGIG (reference sequence). V lost 0 bases and J 9 bases, leaving 15 bases between the germline ends. CDR3 sequence: CAWSVHDARVSPLHF. The DNA of the CDR3 is TGTGCCTGGAGTGTACACGACGCCAGGGTTTCACCCCTCCACTTT.